Below, 24 T cell receptor beta chains from the same sample are listed, as sequenced in a study of post-analysis software for immune sequencing data. The study, taken as a whole, reports: TRBV5-6, TRBV5-1 and TRBV20-1 were among roughly five TRBV segments more frequent in patients than controls.

These receptors lack a known antigen. TCR beta cDNA libraries included unique molecular identifiers. TCRdb ran MiXCR on the PCR reads and lists one entry per CDR3 protein. In the table there are about 810,000 distinct CDR3 sequences, 53% of which are singletons. Sequenced: blood. The source of these receptors is a girl aged 5 to 17 with multiple sclerosis.

This clonotype was seen more than once but under ten times. This sequence joins TRBV5-1 and TRBJ2-5; 8 bases map to TRBD1. V shed 4 bases, J shed 5 bases, and the junction held 16 bases outside the gene matches. The CDR3 runs to 17 residues. Germline-derived CDR1 and CDR2 are SGHRS and YFSETQ. The CDR3 DNA reads TGCGCCAGCAGCAATACCGTAATGAGGACAGGGAAGGAGACCCAGTACTTC. This encodes CASSNTVMRTGKETQYF.

A word on this clonotype: A junction end diverges from the germline sequence, so it may reflect a read error. The chain couples TRBV4-2 to TRBJ1-6; maybe TRBD1 (5 bases). Germline V gene sequence: CDR1 LGHNA, CDR2 YNFKEQ. There are 16 residues in the CDR3. CDR3 region: CVSSQDRQGVHSPLHF. The CDR3 bases are TGTGTCAGCAGCCAAGATCGGCAGGGTGTTCATTCACCCCTCCACTTT.

This chain joins TRBV12-3 or TRBV12-4 and TRBJ2-4; D call uncertain. The J call could be wrong; TRBJ2-7 is a better fit for the DNA end. The CDR3 extends over 13 amino acids. CDR3 nucleotide sequence: TGTGCCAGCAGGCACATTGGGTCCTACGAGCAGTACTTC. Its protein product is CASRHIGSYEQYF.

This chain connects TRBV4-2 to TRBJ2-1; 7 bases line up with TRBD2. This CDR3 has 15 amino acids. Trimming at V came to 0 bases and at J to 6 bases, leaving 5 bases not matched to a gene. Germline values: CDR1 LGHNA, CDR2 YNFKEQ. The CDR3 is CASSQEGGRRNEQFF. The CDR3 DNA is TGTGCCAGCAGCCAAGAAGGCGGGAGACGCAATGAGCAGTTCTTC.

This sequence joins TRBV24-1 and TRBJ2-1; 10 bases line up with TRBD2. Germline V gene data show CDR1 as KGHDR and CDR2 as SFDVKD. V lost 4 bases, J lost 4 bases, and 6 bases stayed unmatched. The CDR3 loop spans 16 amino acids. CDR3 protein: CATSDAGTSEYNEQFF. DNA for the CDR3: TGTGCCACCAGTGACGCCGGGACTAGCGAATACAATGAGCAGTTCTTC.

This clonotype was detected ten times or more. V gene TRBV5-1 combines with J gene TRBJ2-5; 9 nucleotides line up with TRBD1. Germline lookup yields CDR1 SGHRS and CDR2 YFSETQ. V shed 4 bases, J shed 4 bases, and the junction held 5 bases outside the gene matches. The CDR3 is made up of 14 amino acids. The CDR3 sequence: CASSGTGGGETQYF. The CDR3 nucleotides are TGCGCCAGCAGCGGAACAGGGGGCGGAGAGACCCAGTACTTC.

Concerning this clonotype itself: At one end, the junction sequence differs from germline, possibly due to a read error. The chain employs TRBV20-1 and TRBJ1-3, with D hard to call. The length of the CDR3 is 13 residues. Germline lookup yields CDR1 DFQATT and CDR2 SNEGSKA (reference sequence). CDR3 coding DNA: TGTAGTGCTAGAGATGCTACTCGGAACACCATATATTTT. Translation: CSARDATRNTIYF.

In regard to this clonotype: A much larger clone differs from this one at a single base, so this may be a read error. The rearrangement joins TRBV27 to TRBJ2-6, with D possibly being TRBD1 (5 bases). The CDR3 is 17 amino acids. The germline V gene has CDR1 MNHEY and CDR2 SMNVEV (reference sequence). As DNA, the CDR3 is TGTGCCAGCAGTTTCGCAGGGATTAAGTCTGGGGCCAACGTCCGGACTTTC. Its protein is CASSFAGIKSGANVRTF.

This clonotype showed up just a few times. The chain is built from TRBV7-3 and TRBJ2-4; 7 positions match TRBD2. Germline V CDR1 and CDR2: SGHTA, FQGTGA. The CDR3 totals 13 residues. Trimming at V came to 4 bases and at J to 13 bases, leaving 10 bases not matched to a gene. The CDR3 spells CASSSGAGGEQYF. In DNA form, the CDR3 reads TGTGCCAGCAGCTCGGGAGCTGGGGGGGAGCAGTACTTC.

This clonotype was observed a single time. The chain joins TRBV12-3 or TRBV12-4 to TRBJ1-2, with TRBD1 matching 8 bases. V dropped 6 bases and J dropped 5; count of bases not matched to a gene: 5. CDR3 size: 13 residues. CDR3 sequence (DNA): TGTGCCAGCAGGGGACAGGCGATTTATGGCTACACCTTC. It translates to CASRGQAIYGYTF.

The chain is built from TRBV29-1 and TRBJ2-6; D assignment may be TRBD1 or TRBD2 (5 bases each). Germline V gene data show CDR1 as SQVTM and CDR2 as ANQGSEA. The CDR3 is 13 amino acids. V was cut by 5 bases and J by 2 bases, with 7 bases left in between. This chain's CDR3 is CSVMGAGANVLTF. The CDR3 bases are TGCAGCGTTATGGGGGCTGGGGCCAACGTCCTGACTTTC.

This sequence joins TRBV12-3 or TRBV12-4 and TRBJ2-3; 9 nucleotides agree with TRBD2. With 0 bases clipped from V and 4 bases from J, the junction kept 8 bases outside the gene matches. The CDR3 runs to 17 residues. CDR3 nucleotide sequence: TGTGCCAGCAGTTTAGCCCCTCGGCTAGCGGGGTCAGATACGCAGTATTTT. Protein product: CASSLAPRLAGSDTQYF.

This clonotype has only one observation. This chain joins TRBV25-1 and TRBJ1-5; no firm D call. The germline V gene encodes CDR1 MGHDK and CDR2 SYGVNS. This CDR3 has 14 amino acids. Trimming stripped 4 bases from V and 4 bases from J, with 11 bases between. The CDR3, as DNA: TGTGCCAGCAGTGCATCCTCGATTAATCAGCCCCAGCATTTT. Translated: CASSASSINQPQHF.

This clonotype was counted between two and nine times. The CDR3 region has the DNA TGTGCCAGCAGTGCACAGGGATTGAGTGAGACCCAGTACTTC. It encodes CASSAQGLSETQYF. The rearrangement links TRBV12-3 or TRBV12-4 to TRBJ2-5; D might be TRBD1 (6 bases). The CDR3 sequence is 14 residues long. Trimming removed 5 bases from V and 5 bases from J, with 15 bases in between.

CDR3 sequence: CASSLEMDRGLYYGYTF. The CDR3 nucleotides are TGTGCCAGCAGCTTAGAAATGGACAGGGGGCTCTATTATGGCTACACCTTC. The chain employs TRBV11-2 and TRBJ1-2; 11 bases agree with TRBD1. The length of the CDR3 is 17 residues. Germline V gene data show CDR1 as SGHAT and CDR2 as FQNNGV. The junction had 8 bases not matched to a gene; V was cut back by 0 bases and J by 5 bases.

This clonotype was counted only a few times. J is TRBJ2-1 and V is TRBV5-6, with D possibly matching TRBD1 (6 bases). Trimming cost V 0 bases and J 9 bases, with 10 bases left between them. The CDR3 extends over 13 amino acids. Per the germline V gene, CDR1 is SGHDT and CDR2 is YYEEEE. CDR3 sequence reads: CASSLGQAIEQFF. CDR3 nucleotide sequence: TGTGCCAGCAGCTTGGGACAGGCTATTGAGCAGTTCTTC.

A few counts support this clonotype. The chain links TRBV5-1 to TRBJ2-7; 16 nucleotides line up with TRBD2. J lost 4 bases, V lost 4 bases, and 8 bases had no gene match. Germline V gene lookup returns CDR1 SGHRS and CDR2 YFSETQ. The CDR3 runs 17 residues. The CDR3 reads CASSPGTSGRAPYEQYF. CDR3 nucleotide sequence: TGCGCCAGCAGCCCCGGGACTAGCGGGAGGGCCCCGTACGAGCAGTACTTC.

The chain couples TRBV12-3 or TRBV12-4 to TRBJ2-3; TRBD2 might be the D (6 bases). CDR3 length: 15 amino acids. Trimming shortened V by 6 bases and J by 4 bases, and 17 bases separated the two germline ends. CDR3 region: CASRPYAGLADTQYF. The DNA for the CDR3 is TGTGCCAGCAGACCTTACGCGGGGTTGGCAGATACGCAGTATTTT.

V usage is TRBV4-2 and J usage is TRBJ2-5; D tentatively reads TRBD1 or TRBD2 (5 bases each). Germline assignment: CDR1 LGHNA and CDR2 YNFKEQ. Trimming stripped 0 bases from V and 11 bases from J, with 25 bases between. The CDR3 is 17 residues long. The CDR3 loop is CASSQEAPRGTYNEQYF. The DNA of the CDR3 is TGTGCCAGCAGCCAAGAAGCCCCGAGGGGCACCTACAATGAGCAGTACTTC.

There are a few counts of this clonotype. V gene TRBV29-1 combines with J gene TRBJ2-5, with no clear D. Near its end, the DNA agrees better with TRBJ2-7, so the J call may be wrong. Per the germline V gene, CDR1 is SQVTM and CDR2 is ANQGSEA. This CDR3 contains 13 residues. The CDR3 sequence is CSGSRGTRGEQYF. CDR3 sequence (DNA): TGCAGCGGCTCGCGAGGCACGCGCGGCGAGCAGTACTTC.

This clonotype was counted only a few times. CDR3 nucleotide sequence: TGTGCCACCAGCAGTGGACAACCCCGGGCAGATACGCAGTATTTT. The encoded protein is CATSSGQPRADTQYF. The chain uses TRBV15 and TRBJ2-3, with TRBD1 as a possible D gene (5 bases). Germline V gene sequence: CDR1 LNHNV, CDR2 YYDKDF (reference sequence). V was trimmed by 3 bases and J by 4 bases, leaving 14 bases between them. The CDR3 runs to 15 residues.

The chain joins TRBV12-5 to TRBJ1-2, with D hard to call. Germline CDR1 reads LGHNT; CDR2 reads FRNRAP. The CDR3 spans 19 residues. Trimming shortened V by 0 bases and J by 3 bases, and 23 bases separated the two germline ends. This chain's CDR3 is CASGLVWFDKGPPHYGYTF. DNA of the CDR3: TGTGCTAGTGGTTTGGTATGGTTCGACAAGGGCCCTCCCCACTATGGCTACACCTTC. Combining the CDR3 with reference TRBV12-5 and TRBJ1-2 gives the whole variable domain DARVTQTPRHKVTEMGQEVTMRCQPILGHNTVFWYRQTMMQGLELLAYFRNRAPLDDSGMPKDRFSAEMPDATLATLKIQPSEPRDSAVYFCASGLVWFDKGPPHYGYTFGSGTRLTVV.

CDR3 region: CASSPRGFRDAFYEQYF. The CDR3 bases are TGTGCCAGCAGCCCCCGGGGATTCCGGGACGCATTCTACGAGCAGTACTTC. The chain uses TRBV21-1 and TRBJ2-7; the table gives TRBD1 as D, unverified against the DNA. TRBV21-1 is a recognized pseudogene. The CDR3 runs to 17 residues.

The V gene is TRBV7-9, the J gene TRBJ1-6; 7 bases are a match to TRBD1. Looked up from germline, CDR1 is SEHNR and CDR2 is FQNEAQ (reference sequence). The ends lost 4 bases at V and 4 bases at J; junction bases unmatched: 1. The length of the CDR3 is 14 residues. The CDR3: CASSSQGYNSPLHF. The CDR3 DNA reads TGTGCCAGCAGCTCACAGGGGTATAATTCACCCCTCCACTTT.